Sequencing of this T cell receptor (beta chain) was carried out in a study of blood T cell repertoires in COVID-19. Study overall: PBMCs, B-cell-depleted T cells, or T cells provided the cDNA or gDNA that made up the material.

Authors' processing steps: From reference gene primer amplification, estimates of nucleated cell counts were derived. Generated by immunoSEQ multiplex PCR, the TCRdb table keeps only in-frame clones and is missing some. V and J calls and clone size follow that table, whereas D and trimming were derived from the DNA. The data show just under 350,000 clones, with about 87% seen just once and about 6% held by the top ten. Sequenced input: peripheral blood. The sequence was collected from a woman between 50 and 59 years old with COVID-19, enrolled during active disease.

The CDR3 protein is CASSPRQGLRQDTQYF. DNA of the CDR3: TGTGCCAGCAGCCCGAGACAGGGGCTCAGGCAAGATACGCAGTATTTT. The chain employs TRBV14 and TRBJ2-3, with TRBD1 matching 8 bases. Germline CDR1 and CDR2: SGHDN and FVKESK. The V gene end was trimmed by 4 bases and the J gene end by 5 bases; junction bases not matched to a gene: 11. CDR3 size: 16 residues.